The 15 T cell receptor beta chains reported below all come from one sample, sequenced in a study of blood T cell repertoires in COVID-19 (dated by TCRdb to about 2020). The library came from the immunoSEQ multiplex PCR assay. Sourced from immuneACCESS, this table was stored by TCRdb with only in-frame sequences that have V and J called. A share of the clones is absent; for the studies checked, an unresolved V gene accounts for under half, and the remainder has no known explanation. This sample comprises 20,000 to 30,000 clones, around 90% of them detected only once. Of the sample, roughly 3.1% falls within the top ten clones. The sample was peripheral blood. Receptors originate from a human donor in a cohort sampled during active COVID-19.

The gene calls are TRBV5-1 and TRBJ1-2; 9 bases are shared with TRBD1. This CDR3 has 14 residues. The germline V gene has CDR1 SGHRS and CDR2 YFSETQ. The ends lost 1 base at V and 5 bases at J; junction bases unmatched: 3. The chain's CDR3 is CASSLSDRGYGYTF. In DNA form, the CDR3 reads TGCGCCAGCAGCTTGTCTGACAGGGGGTATGGCTACACCTTC.

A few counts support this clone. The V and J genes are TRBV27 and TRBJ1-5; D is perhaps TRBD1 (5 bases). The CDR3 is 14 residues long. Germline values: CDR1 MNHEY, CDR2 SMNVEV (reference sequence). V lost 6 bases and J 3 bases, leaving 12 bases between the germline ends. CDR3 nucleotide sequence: TGTGCCAGCAGCTCCGACAGACACAATCAGCCCCAGCATTTT. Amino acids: CASSSDRHNQPQHF.

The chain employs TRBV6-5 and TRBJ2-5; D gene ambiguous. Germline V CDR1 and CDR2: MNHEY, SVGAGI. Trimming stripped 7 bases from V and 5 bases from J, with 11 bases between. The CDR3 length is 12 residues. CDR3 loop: CASISRSETQYF. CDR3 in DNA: TGTGCCAGCATAAGTAGATCCGAGACCCAGTACTTC.

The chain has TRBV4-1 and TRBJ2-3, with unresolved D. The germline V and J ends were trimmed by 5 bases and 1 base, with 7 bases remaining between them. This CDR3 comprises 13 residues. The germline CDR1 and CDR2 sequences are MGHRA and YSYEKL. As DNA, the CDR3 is TGCGCCAGCAGCTCGACACGCACAGATACGCAGTATTTT. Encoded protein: CASSSTRTDTQYF.

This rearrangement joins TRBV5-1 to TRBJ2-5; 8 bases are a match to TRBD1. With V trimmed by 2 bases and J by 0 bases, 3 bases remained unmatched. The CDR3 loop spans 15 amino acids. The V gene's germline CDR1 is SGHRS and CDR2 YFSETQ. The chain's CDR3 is CASSLVTGDQETQYF. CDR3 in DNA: TGCGCCAGCAGCTTAGTGACAGGGGACCAAGAGACCCAGTACTTC.

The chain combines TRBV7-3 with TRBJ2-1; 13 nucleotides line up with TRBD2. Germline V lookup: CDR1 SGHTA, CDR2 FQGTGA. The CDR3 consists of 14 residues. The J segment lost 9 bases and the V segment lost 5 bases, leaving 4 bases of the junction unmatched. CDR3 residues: CASSPWTSGGEQFF. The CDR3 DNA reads TGTGCCAGCAGCCCGTGGACTAGCGGGGGTGAGCAGTTCTTC.

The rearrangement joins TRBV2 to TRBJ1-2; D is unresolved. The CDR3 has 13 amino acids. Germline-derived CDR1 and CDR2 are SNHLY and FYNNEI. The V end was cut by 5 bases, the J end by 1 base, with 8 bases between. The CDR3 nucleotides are TGTGCCAGCAGTCTAGCGGATAACTATGGCTACACCTTC. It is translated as CASSLADNYGYTF.

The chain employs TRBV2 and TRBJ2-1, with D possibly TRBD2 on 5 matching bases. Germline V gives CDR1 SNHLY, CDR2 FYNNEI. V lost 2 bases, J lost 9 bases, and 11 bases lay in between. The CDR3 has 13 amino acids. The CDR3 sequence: CASSELEVVEQFF. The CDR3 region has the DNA TGTGCCAGCAGTGAACTGGAGGTGGTTGAGCAGTTCTTC.

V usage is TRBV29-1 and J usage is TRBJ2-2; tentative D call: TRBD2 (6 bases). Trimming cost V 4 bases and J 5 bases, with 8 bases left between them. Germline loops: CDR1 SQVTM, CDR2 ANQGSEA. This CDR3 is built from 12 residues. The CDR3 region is CSVGGETGELFF. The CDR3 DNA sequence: TGCAGCGTTGGGGGGGAGACCGGGGAGCTGTTTTTT.

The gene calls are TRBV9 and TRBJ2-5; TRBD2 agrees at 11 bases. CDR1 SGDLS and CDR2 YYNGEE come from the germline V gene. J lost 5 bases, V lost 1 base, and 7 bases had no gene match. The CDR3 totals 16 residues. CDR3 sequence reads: CASSVLGLAVPETQYF. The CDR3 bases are TGTGCCAGCAGCGTATTGGGACTAGCGGTCCCCGAGACCCAGTACTTC.

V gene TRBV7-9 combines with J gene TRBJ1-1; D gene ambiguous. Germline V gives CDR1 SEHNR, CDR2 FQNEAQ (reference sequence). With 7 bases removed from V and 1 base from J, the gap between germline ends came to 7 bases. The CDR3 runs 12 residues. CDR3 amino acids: CASNRQNTEAFF. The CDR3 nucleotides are TGTGCCAGCAACCGACAGAACACTGAAGCTTTCTTT.

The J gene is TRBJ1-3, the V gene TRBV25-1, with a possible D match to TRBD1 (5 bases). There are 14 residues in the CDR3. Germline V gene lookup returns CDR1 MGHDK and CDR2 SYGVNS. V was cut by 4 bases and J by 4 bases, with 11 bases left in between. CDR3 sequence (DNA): TGTGCCAGCAGTGCGGCAGGGCGCGGAAACACCATATATTTT. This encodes CASSAAGRGNTIYF.

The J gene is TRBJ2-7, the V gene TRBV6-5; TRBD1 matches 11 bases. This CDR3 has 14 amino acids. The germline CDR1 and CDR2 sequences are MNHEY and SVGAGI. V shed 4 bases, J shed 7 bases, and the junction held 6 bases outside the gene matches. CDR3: CASSFGQGAHEQYF. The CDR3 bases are TGTGCCAGCAGTTTCGGACAGGGGGCGCATGAGCAGTACTTC.

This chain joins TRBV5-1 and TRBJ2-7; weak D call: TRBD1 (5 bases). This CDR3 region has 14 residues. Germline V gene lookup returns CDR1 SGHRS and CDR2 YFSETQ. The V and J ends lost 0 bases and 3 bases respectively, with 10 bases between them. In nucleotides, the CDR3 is TGCGCCAGCAGCTTGGAAAAGGGGCTCTACGAGCAGTACTTC. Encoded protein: CASSLEKGLYEQYF.

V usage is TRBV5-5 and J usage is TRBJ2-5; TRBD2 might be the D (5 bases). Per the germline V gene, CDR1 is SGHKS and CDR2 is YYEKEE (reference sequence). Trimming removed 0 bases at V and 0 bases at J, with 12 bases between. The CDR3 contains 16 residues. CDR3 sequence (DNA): TGTGCCAGCAGCTTGGCCGTAGCGAGGTACCAAGAGACCCAGTACTTC. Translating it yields CASSLAVARYQETQYF.